This T cell receptor (beta chain) was captured by sequencing in a study of CD8 T cells in ankylosing spondylitis. Study results and limitations: One TCR beta motif, made up of roughly eight highly homologous variants, appeared characteristic of ankylosing spondylitis blood.

This clonotype has at least ten counts. As yet, its antigen is unknown. Germline V gene sequence: CDR1 SQVTM, CDR2 ANQGSEA. The V and J ends lost 6 bases and 0 bases respectively, with 13 bases between them. The CDR3 is 14 amino acids. TCRdb used MiXCR to reprocess the 5' RACE reads, holding one entry per CDR3 protein. Of 500,000 to 550,000 distinct CDR3 sequences listed, about 12% are singletons. The rearrangement links TRBV29-1 to TRBJ2-3; D not certain. Sequenced sample: blood, either unsorted or a sorted T cell fraction (not recorded which). This clonotype was sampled from a male donor with ankylosing spondylitis. CDR3 sequence: CSVAPPTSTDTQYF. The CDR3 nucleotides are TGCAGCGTCGCGCCGCCGACTAGCACAGATACGCAGTATTTT.